The 6 T cell receptor beta chains in this list originate from one sample, sequenced in a study of T cells in women clearing cervical HPV infection (dated 2018 in TCRdb). The library came from the immunoSEQ multiplex PCR assay. TCRdb took this table from immuneACCESS and kept in-frame rearrangements with V and J called. Such tables lack part of the clones; where checked against another copy, unresolved V genes explain under half of the gap, and the rest is unexplained. This sample's table lists some 15,000 clones. The top ten clones comprise roughly a tenth of the sample. The sample taken for sequencing was blood buffy coat. These receptors originate from a woman aged 18 to 69 with a cervical HPV16 infection that either progressed to CIN3+ or cleared (not recorded which).

Concerning this clone itself: The read is 3 residues too short to cover the CDR3 end, so that end is filled in from the germline J gene. The genes are TRBV20-1 and TRBJ2-7; 7 positions match TRBD1. This CDR3 is built from 15 residues. Germline CDR1 is DFQATT and CDR2 is SNEGSKA (reference sequence). Losses at the gene ends were 2 bases for V and 3 bases for J; bases not matched to a gene: 10. The CDR3 here is CSARLPGQSNYEQYF. The DNA read from the CDR3 is TGCAGTGCTAGACTTCCGGGACAGTCTAACTACGAG.

The CDR3 here is CASSQGTGVSEAFF. CDR3 DNA, as far as it was read: TGTGCCAGCAGCCAAGGAACAGGGGTTTCTGAA. V and J are TRBV4-2 and TRBJ1-1; TRBD1 agrees at 7 bases. The read ends 3 residues early relative to the CDR3; the germline J gene fills the gap. This CDR3 has 14 residues. Unmatched junction bases numbered 5, after V lost 1 base and J lost 6 bases. From germline, CDR1 is LGHNA and CDR2 YNFKEQ.

Comments on this clone: The sequence runs out 3 residues before the end of the CDR3; the remainder is reconstructed from the germline J gene. The chain combines TRBV18 with TRBJ1-2; D uncertain. V was pared by 6 bases and J by 3 bases, with 14 bases between. The CDR3 has 14 residues. Per the germline V gene, CDR1 is KGHSH and CDR2 is LQKENI. Incomplete CDR3 DNA: TGTGCCAGCTCCGGCCAGAGGAGCGACTATGGC. This sequence encodes CASSGQRSDYG. The CDR3 as a whole reads CASSGQRSDYGYTF.

In regard to this clone: With the read ending 3 residues before the CDR3 end, the germline J gene is used to fill in that end. V and J are TRBV13 and TRBJ1-2, with D possibly being TRBD1 (6 bases). This CDR3 is built from 13 residues. Germline values: CDR1 PRHDT, CDR2 FYEKMQ (reference sequence). Trimming shortened V by 5 bases and J by 7 bases, and 14 bases separated the two germline ends. The CDR3 sequence is CASSLQGRSGYTF. CDR3 DNA (partial): TGTGCCAGCAGCCTACAGGGCCGAAGTGGC.

On this clone: The CDR3 end lies 3 residues beyond the end of the read and is filled in from the germline J gene. The chain uses TRBV5-5 and TRBJ1-3; no clear D gene. CDR1 and CDR2 (germline): SGHKS, YYEKEE (reference sequence). V shed 0 bases and J shed 4 bases, with 8 bases lying between them. The CDR3 has 14 amino acids. CDR3 protein: CASSLEGQGNTIYF. CDR3 DNA (partial): TGTGCCAGCAGCTTGGAAGGGCAGGGAAACACC.

About this clone: The read halts 3 residues ahead of the CDR3 end, with the missing end drawn from the germline J gene. V gene TRBV20-1 combines with J gene TRBJ2-7; tentatively, D is TRBD2 (5 bases). Germline values: CDR1 DFQATT, CDR2 SNEGSKA (reference sequence). Trimming pared 1 base from V and 4 bases from J, leaving 23 bases between. The CDR3 runs 17 residues. The CDR3 loop reads CSARGYGERKVAYEQYF. Incomplete CDR3 DNA: TGCAGTGCTAGAGGTTATGGTGAGCGGAAGGTGGCATACGAG.